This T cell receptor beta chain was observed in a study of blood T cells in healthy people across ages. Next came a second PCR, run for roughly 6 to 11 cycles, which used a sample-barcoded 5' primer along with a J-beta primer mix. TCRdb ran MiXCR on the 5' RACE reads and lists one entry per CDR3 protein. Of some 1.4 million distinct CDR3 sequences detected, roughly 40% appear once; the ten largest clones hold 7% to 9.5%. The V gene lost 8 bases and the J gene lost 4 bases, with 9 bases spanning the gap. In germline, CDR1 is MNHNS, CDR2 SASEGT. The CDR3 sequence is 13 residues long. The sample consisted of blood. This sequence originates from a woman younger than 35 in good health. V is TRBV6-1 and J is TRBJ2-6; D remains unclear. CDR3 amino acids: CASPSTGANVLTF. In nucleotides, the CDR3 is TGTGCCAGCCCCAGTACCGGGGCCAACGTCCTGACTTTC.